Sequencing of this TCR beta chain was carried out in a study of PD-L1 blockade in urothelial cancer. The J segment lost 4 bases and the V segment lost 5 bases, leaving 5 bases of the junction unmatched. The CDR3 covers 14 residues. Per germline, CDR1 SEHNR and CDR2 FQNEAQ (reference sequence). Noted time point: pretreatment peripheral blood. The cohort comprised individuals with locally advanced or metastatic urothelial carcinoma. Each patient supplied 1 to 8 pretreatment and on-treatment samples. TCRdb keeps only in-frame clones here, not all; method: immunoSEQ multiplex PCR. The sample lists 30,000 to 40,000 clones, approximately 80% occurring once.

This chain links TRBV7-9 with TRBJ2-7; 10 bases map to TRBD1. The sequence was collected from a man older than 75 with urothelial cancer. Specimen: PBMCs, collected around atezolizumab (anti-PD-L1) treatment. As DNA, the CDR3 is TGTGCCAGCAGCCCCCGACAGGGGGCATACGAGCAGTACTTC. This translates into CASSPRQGAYEQYF. The full variable domain, its missing parts supplied by reference TRBV7-9 and TRBJ2-7, is DTGVSQNPRHKITKRGQNVTFRCDPISEHNRLYWYRQTLGQGPEFLTYFQNEAQLEKSRLLSDRFSAERPKGSFSTLEIQRTEQGDSAMYLCASSPRQGAYEQYFGPGTRLTVT.